The 7 T cell receptor beta chains listed next were all sequenced from one sample in a study of blood T cell repertoires in COVID-19. TCRdb's copy holds only in-frame clones and misses some; the assay was immunoSEQ multiplex PCR. The table includes 150,000 to 180,000 clones, roughly 80% detected once. Input material: peripheral blood. These receptors all stem from a woman at least 80 years old with acute or convalescent COVID-19.

This chain links TRBV7-8 with TRBJ1-4; 12 nucleotides agree with TRBD1. Trimming at V came to 5 bases and at J to 3 bases, leaving 7 bases not matched to a gene. Germline lookup yields CDR1 SGHVS and CDR2 FQNEAQ. This CDR3 is built from 17 residues. CDR3 in amino acids: CASSPMGQGAANEKLFF. CDR3 sequence (DNA): TGTGCCAGCAGCCCTATGGGACAGGGGGCGGCTAATGAAAAACTGTTTTTT.

The V call is TRBV5-8, the J call TRBJ1-5; D remains unclear. Trimming took 0 bases from V and 3 from J, leaving 13 bases between them. This CDR3 is built from 16 residues. CDR1 and CDR2 from the germline V gene are SGHTS and YDEGEE. The DNA of the CDR3 is TGTGCCAGCAGCTTGGCCTACAGCCCGAACAATCAGCCCCAGCATTTT. This translates into CASSLAYSPNNQPQHF.

This clone has a handful of counts. The chain couples TRBV18 to TRBJ1-4, with unresolved D. CDR3 length equals 14 residues. The germline CDR1 and CDR2 sequences are KGHSH and LQKENI. The V gene lost 2 bases and the J gene lost 7 bases, with 11 bases spanning the gap. The CDR3 sequence: CASSPGETGEKLFF. Here the CDR3 DNA reads TGTGCCAGCTCACCAGGCGAGACGGGTGAAAAACTGTTTTTT.

This rearrangement joins TRBV3-1 (or the pseudogene TRBV3-2) to TRBJ2-3; 11 nucleotides align to TRBD2. Looked up from germline, CDR1 is LGHDT and CDR2 is YNNKEL (reference sequence). This CDR3 is built from 16 residues. The V gene end was trimmed by 2 bases and the J gene end by 6 bases; junction bases not matched to a gene: 7. The CDR3 DNA sequence: TGTGCCAGCAGCCAACTTAGCGGGAGGGCCACTGATACGCAGTATTTT. Its translation is CASSQLSGRATDTQYF.

This clone occurred once. This chain links TRBV30 with TRBJ2-1; 8 nucleotides line up with TRBD2. V lost 4 bases to trimming and J lost 0 bases; unmatched junction nucleotides: 11. Germline CDR1 reads GTSNPN; CDR2 reads SVGIG (reference sequence). This CDR3 has 17 amino acids. The CDR3, as DNA: TGTGCCTGGATGGCGGCTAGCGGGTTTAGCTCCTACAATGAGCAGTTCTTC. This translates into CAWMAASGFSSYNEQFF.

This rearrangement joins TRBV29-1 to TRBJ1-1, with D perhaps matching TRBD1 (6 bases). CDR3 size: 13 residues. Trimming removed 5 bases at V and 1 base at J, with 11 bases between. Per germline, CDR1 SQVTM and CDR2 ANQGSEA. For the CDR3, the DNA is TGCAGCGTTTCGGGACACCCGAACACTGAAGCTTTCTTT. It yields the protein CSVSGHPNTEAFF.

The chain joins TRBV3-1 (or the pseudogene TRBV3-2) to TRBJ1-4; perhaps TRBD1 as D (5 bases). Trimming took off 4 bases at V and 8 bases at J, with 17 bases between the two ends. In germline, CDR1 is LGHDT, CDR2 YNNKEL (reference sequence). This CDR3 has 15 residues. CDR3 amino acids: CASSRFLDMNEKLFF. The CDR3 DNA follows: TGTGCCAGCAGCCGGTTTCTGGACATGAACGAAAAACTGTTTTTT.